One and the same sample provided the 16 T cell receptor beta chains below, sequenced in a study of T cell clonotyping in hematopoietic cell transplantation. The time point here: recipient sample about 28 days before transplant, after cytoreduction. TCRdb keeps only in-frame clones here, not all; method: immunoSEQ multiplex PCR. The table includes 25,000 to 35,000 clones, around 70% detected once. This specimen consisted of peripheral blood mononuclear cells, obtained before stem cell transplant. All receptors derive from a man between 50 and 59 years old with myelodysplastic syndrome. Some clones in this sample may be carry-over from other donors' samples.

This clone has just a few counts. V and J are TRBV28 and TRBJ1-6; D gene uncertain. The germline V gene has CDR1 MDHEN and CDR2 SYDVKM. This CDR3 has 13 residues. Trimming took off 10 bases at V and 10 bases at J, with 17 bases between the two ends. DNA for the CDR3: TGTGCCAACGGGCGCGCCGCGGGGTCACCCCTCCACTTT. Translated, it gives CANGRAAGSPLHF.

The rearrangement links TRBV11-2 to TRBJ2-7; TRBD1 agrees at 7 bases. J was trimmed by 2 bases and V by 4 bases; bases with no gene match: 2. The germline V gene has CDR1 SGHAT and CDR2 FQNNGV. The CDR3 loop spans 13 amino acids. The CDR3 DNA reads as TGTGCCAGCAGCTGGGGACAGACCTACGAGCAGTACTTC. This sequence encodes CASSWGQTYEQYF. Full variable domain (remainder filled in from reference TRBV11-2 and TRBJ2-7): EAGVAQSPRYKIIEKRQSVAFWCNPISGHATLYWYQQILGQGPKLLIQFQNNGVVDDSQLPKDRFSAERLKGVDSTLKIQPAKLEDSAVYLCASSWGQTYEQYFGPGTRLTVT.

The chain combines TRBV28 with TRBJ2-2; D possibly corresponds to TRBD1 (7 bases). There are 15 residues in the CDR3. CDR1 MDHEN and CDR2 SYDVKM come from the germline V gene. V was cut by 1 base and J by 5 bases, with 11 bases left in between. The CDR3 DNA sequence: TGTGCCAGCAGTTTATTCCAGGGGGGAACCGGGGAGCTGTTTTTT. Encoded protein: CASSLFQGGTGELFF.

Points on this clone: Relative to the germline gene, one junction end is altered; a read error may explain this. The V and J genes are TRBV6-5 and TRBJ1-2; D is perhaps TRBD1 (5 bases). The CDR3 spans 14 residues. Germline V lookup: CDR1 MNHEY, CDR2 SVGAGI. The CDR3 loop is CASKEPGPNYGYTF. The CDR3 DNA reads as TGTGCCAGCAAAGAACCGGGACCAAACTACGGCTACACCTTC.

The V call is TRBV6-5, the J call TRBJ2-1; D could derive from TRBD1 or TRBD2 (5 bases each). V was pared by 4 bases and J by 5 bases, with 9 bases between. Looked up from germline, CDR1 is MNHEY and CDR2 is SVGAGI. The CDR3 spans 13 residues. The CDR3 nucleotides read TGTGCCAGCAGTTCCCTGGGGGACAATGAGCAGTTCTTC. It translates to CASSSLGDNEQFF.

This clone was counted once. The DNA of the CDR3 is TGTGCCTGGAGTGTCTGGGATGAAAAACTGTTTTTT. Protein product: CAWSVWDEKLFF. This chain uses TRBV30 with TRBJ1-4; D is undetermined. The CDR3 totals 12 residues. Trimming removed 0 bases at V and 6 bases at J, with 5 bases between. Germline V lookup: CDR1 GTSNPN, CDR2 SVGIG (reference sequence). Full variable domain (rest looked up from reference TRBV30 and TRBJ1-4): SQTIHQWPATLVQPVGSPLSLECTVEGTSNPNLYWYRQAAGRGLQLLFYSVGIGQISSEVPQNLSASRPQDRQFILSSKKLLLSDSGFYLCAWSVWDEKLFFGSGTQLSVL.

V gene TRBV9 combines with J gene TRBJ2-1, with D perhaps TRBD2 (6 bases). This CDR3 spans 15 amino acids. Germline loops: CDR1 SGDLS, CDR2 YYNGEE. V was trimmed by 0 bases and J by 6 bases, leaving 13 bases between them. The CDR3 loop reads CASSVGGGIPNEQFF. The CDR3 bases are TGTGCCAGCAGCGTAGGAGGAGGGATTCCCAATGAGCAGTTCTTC.

The V and J genes are TRBV6-1 and TRBJ1-2; possible D gene TRBD1, 5 bases. CDR3 size: 12 residues. V lost 6 bases and J 6 bases, leaving 11 bases between the germline ends. Germline V lookup: CDR1 MNHNS, CDR2 SASEGT. The CDR3 DNA reads TGTGCCAGCAGCTTGGGGGGGGATGGCTACACCTTC. It encodes CASSLGGDGYTF.

This clone was found a few times. The V call is TRBV7-3, the J call TRBJ1-1, with D uncertain. V was shortened by 7 bases and J by 2 bases, with 11 bases between the two germline ends. The CDR3 contains 13 residues. The germline CDR1 and CDR2 sequences are SGHTA and FQGTGA. The CDR3 DNA reads as TGTGCCAGCACCCTAGGGTATAACACTGAAGCTTTCTTT. Amino acid sequence: CASTLGYNTEAFF.

This chain joins TRBV6-5 and TRBJ1-2; D possibly corresponds to TRBD1 (6 bases). This CDR3 has 15 amino acids. Germline V gives CDR1 MNHEY, CDR2 SVGAGI. V lost 2 bases, J lost 6 bases, and 16 bases lay in between. CDR3 coding DNA: TGTGCCAGCAGTTACGTGGGTCAGGGGACGGATGGCTACACCTTC. Protein: CASSYVGQGTDGYTF.

CDR3: CASGRYEQYF. The CDR3 DNA reads TGTGCCAGCGGGAGGTACGAGCAGTACTTC. The genes are TRBV6-5 and TRBJ2-7; TRBD2 might be the D (6 bases). V was pared by 8 bases and J by 4 bases, with 6 bases between. Per the germline V gene, CDR1 is MNHEY and CDR2 is SVGAGI. This CDR3 spans 10 amino acids.

This rearrangement joins TRBV7-2 to TRBJ2-7; 9 nucleotides match TRBD2. The CDR3 totals 12 residues. Germline CDR1 SGHTA, CDR2 FQGNSA. Trimming removed 5 bases from V and 7 bases from J; junction bases left unmatched: 3. The CDR3, as DNA: TGTGCCAGCAGCGGACTAGCGAGGGAGCAGTACTTC. Amino acids: CASSGLAREQYF.

The chain joins TRBV7-2 to TRBJ1-5; 7 positions match TRBD1. Germline lookup yields CDR1 SGHTA and CDR2 FQGNSA. CDR3 length equals 14 residues. V trimming: 4 bases; J trimming: 3 bases; junction bases outside the gene matches: 3. CDR3 in DNA: TGTGCCAGCAGCTCAGGGGGATTCAATCAGCCCCAGCATTTT. It translates to CASSSGGFNQPQHF.

V is TRBV30 and J is TRBJ2-7; a weak D match, TRBD1 (5 bases). V gave up 6 bases and J gave up 4 bases, with 19 bases separating them. This CDR3 spans 14 amino acids. Germline values: CDR1 GTSNPN, CDR2 SVGIG (reference sequence). The CDR3: CACVSTGSEYEQYF. CDR3 DNA sequence: TGTGCCTGTGTGTCAACAGGATCTGAGTACGAGCAGTACTTC.

The chain is built from TRBV6-1 and TRBJ1-2; D is perhaps TRBD1 (5 bases). The V end lost 3 bases, the J end lost 5 bases, and 16 bases lay between the germline ends. The CDR3 extends over 15 amino acids. CDR1 is MNHNS, CDR2 SASEGT, per germline. The DNA for the CDR3 is TGTGCCAGCAGTGAGTACCCCGGGGCCAGGTATGGCTACACCTTC. Translated, it gives CASSEYPGARYGYTF.

The table lists this clone with a few counts. J is TRBJ1-5 and V is TRBV5-6, with TRBD1 matching 10 bases. Per germline, CDR1 SGHDT and CDR2 YYEEEE. Germline trimming cut 2 bases from V and 3 bases from J; bases unmatched to any gene: 5. The CDR3 has 16 amino acids. CDR3 region: CASSLAGTGANQPQHF. The DNA of the CDR3 is TGTGCCAGCAGCTTAGCCGGGACAGGGGCCAATCAGCCCCAGCATTTT.